This T cell receptor beta chain was sequenced for a study of cytotoxic CD8 clonotypes in ibrutinib-treated CLL. Across the study: The patients comprised some twelve relapsed/refractory and around 16 treatment-naive cases, around 17 IGHV unmutated. The average sample held approximately 240,000 productive templates and more than 80,000 productive rearrangements. Response samples were taken after a median roughly 13 months of treatment, range 6 to 36.

The assay was immunoSEQ multiplex PCR, and TCRdb's table has in-frame clones only and misses some. Of some 130,000 clones detected, around 85% appear once; the ten largest clones hold over 2%. The receptor was derived from a human donor with chronic lymphocytic leukemia. Sequencing used PBMCs, obtained after 24 months of ibrutinib treatment.

The CDR3 loop reads CASSYGSDGPYNEQFF. Here the CDR3 DNA reads TGTGCCAGCAGTTACGGTTCGGATGGGCCCTACAATGAGCAGTTCTTC. V gene TRBV6-5 combines with J gene TRBJ2-1; D remains unclear. Germline CDR1 is MNHEY and CDR2 is SVGAGI. The CDR3 is 16 residues long. V was shortened by 2 bases and J by 2 bases, with 13 bases between the two germline ends.